Shown below are 24 T cell receptor beta chains from a single sample sequenced in a study of shared clonotypes between healthy human individuals. Here immunoSEQ multiplex PCR was the method, and the copy in TCRdb shows in-frame clones only, minus some. Here the sample spans millions of clones, about 93% being singletons. Naivety among CD8 cells was defined by CD45RO negativity and positive CCR7 selection, thereby excluding terminally differentiated effector memory CD45RA+ cells. The sample was naive CD8+ T cells from PBMCs. These receptors came from a young man in good health. Some clones in this sample may be carry-over from other donors' samples.

On this clone itself: One junction end does not reproduce the germline sequence, and a read error may be involved. The same CDR3 also results from other DNA sequences found in this sample. The chain is built from TRBV2 and TRBJ1-1; tentatively, D is TRBD1 (5 bases). Germline loops: CDR1 SNHLY, CDR2 FYNNEI. The CDR3 is 14 residues long. CDR3 residues: CASSEDSLNTEAFF. The CDR3 region has the DNA TGTGCCAGCAGCGAAGACAGTTTGAACACTGAAGCTTTCTTT.

The chain has TRBV7-9 and TRBJ1-2, with D possibly matching TRBD1 (5 bases). The length of the CDR3 is 15 residues. Germline CDR1 SEHNR, CDR2 FQNEAQ (reference sequence). V was trimmed by 5 bases and J by 3 bases, leaving 16 bases between them. CDR3 loop: CASSRGPPEDYGYTF. The CDR3 coding sequence is TGTGCCAGCAGCCGGGGACCTCCCGAGGACTATGGCTACACCTTC.

Concerning this clone: At one of its ends the junction is not consistent with the germline gene, which may arise from a read error. The rearrangement joins TRBV5-6 to TRBJ1-2; the D gene is possibly TRBD1 (6 bases). Germline assignment: CDR1 SGHDT and CDR2 YYEEEE. This CDR3 comprises 11 residues. The CDR3 protein is CASSFSRDNSF. CDR3 in DNA: TGTGCCAGCAGCTTCTCGCGGGACAACTCCTTC.

The chain links TRBV2 to TRBJ2-3; D is tentatively TRBD1 or TRBD2 (5 bases each). The germline V gene has CDR1 SNHLY and CDR2 FYNNEI. The V end was cut by 8 bases, the J end by 6 bases, with 27 bases between. The CDR3 loop spans 17 amino acids. CDR3 sequence: CASPMGLGLARADTQYF. CDR3 DNA sequence: TGTGCCAGCCCTATGGGCCTGGGGCTAGCTCGAGCGGATACGCAGTATTTT.

The chain combines TRBV9 with TRBJ2-1; perhaps TRBD2 as D (6 bases). The CDR3 consists of 15 residues. The ends were cut back, 0 bases at V and 2 bases at J, with 9 bases in the middle. Germline V lookup: CDR1 SGDLS, CDR2 YYNGEE. CDR3: CASSVEPGAYNEQFF. The CDR3 bases are TGTGCCAGCAGCGTAGAACCGGGAGCCTACAATGAGCAGTTCTTC.

The rearrangement links TRBV27 to TRBJ2-7; 8 nucleotides line up with TRBD2. With V trimmed by 6 bases and J by 4 bases, 11 bases remained unmatched. Germline V CDR1 and CDR2: MNHEY, SMNVEV (reference sequence). This CDR3 is built from 15 residues. CDR3 in amino acids: CASSISSSGSYEQYF. In nucleotides, the CDR3 is TGTGCCAGCAGCATATCTTCGAGCGGGAGTTACGAGCAGTACTTC.

Comment on this clone: The same CDR3 arises from other DNA sequences in this sample as well. This rearrangement joins TRBV5-6 to TRBJ2-3, with D maybe TRBD1 (6 bases). This CDR3 comprises 15 residues. The germline V and J ends were trimmed by 4 bases and 0 bases, with 12 bases remaining between them. The germline V gene encodes CDR1 SGHDT and CDR2 YYEEEE. CDR3 nucleotides: TGTGCCAGCAGCGTAGGACAGATAAGCACAGATACGCAGTATTTT. Protein product: CASSVGQISTDTQYF.

This clone was found once. The chain is built from TRBV27 and TRBJ2-2, with TRBD2 matching over 10 bases. The CDR3 consists of 16 residues. After removal of 2 bases from V and 8 bases from J, the junction contained 8 bases not matched to a gene. From germline, CDR1 is MNHEY and CDR2 SMNVEV (reference sequence). Written as DNA, the CDR3 is TGTGCCAGCAGTTTAGGAGCGGGAGGGCCTCGGGGGGAGCTGTTTTTT. As protein: CASSLGAGGPRGELFF.

This sequence joins TRBV7-9 and TRBJ1-4; the D is unclear. Trimming took 2 bases from V and 7 from J, leaving 5 bases between them. Germline values: CDR1 SEHNR, CDR2 FQNEAQ (reference sequence). This CDR3 has 12 amino acids. The DNA of the CDR3 is TGTGCCAGCAGCTTACAGATTGAAAAACTGTTTTTT. Translation: CASSLQIEKLFF. Variable domain in full (rest from reference TRBV7-9 and TRBJ1-4): DTGVSQNPRHKITKRGQNVTFRCDPISEHNRLYWYRQTLGQGPEFLTYFQNEAQLEKSRLLSDRFSAERPKGSFSTLEIQRTEQGDSAMYLCASSLQIEKLFFGSGTQLSVL.

The chain's CDR3 is CATSRDTSGANVLTF. In DNA, the CDR3 is TGTGCCACCAGCAGGGACACATCTGGGGCCAACGTCCTGACTTTC. The genes are TRBV15 and TRBJ2-6; D perhaps matches TRBD1 (5 bases). V lost 3 bases and J 1 base, leaving 7 bases between the germline ends. The CDR3 loop spans 15 amino acids. Germline V lookup: CDR1 LNHNV, CDR2 YYDKDF (reference sequence).

This sequence joins TRBV5-6 and TRBJ2-1; TRBD1 matches 8 bases. J lost 9 bases, V lost 7 bases, and 12 bases had no gene match. CDR1 SGHDT and CDR2 YYEEEE come from the germline V gene. The CDR3 is 14 residues long. CDR3 DNA sequence: TGTGCCAGCGTTCAGGGGGCCCGGGACGGTGAGCAGTTCTTC. It codes for CASVQGARDGEQFF.

This sequence joins TRBV4-3 and TRBJ2-3; TRBD2 matches 11 bases. CDR1 is LGHNA, CDR2 YSLEER, per germline. J was trimmed by 4 bases and V by 4 bases; bases with no gene match: 7. CDR3 length: 16 amino acids. CDR3 DNA: TGCGCCAGCAGCCTGCACCCGACTAGCGGGGCAGATACGCAGTATTTT. This gives the protein CASSLHPTSGADTQYF.

CDR3 DNA: TGCGCCAGCAGTGATTCCCCCCGGCAAAGCAATCAGCCCCAGCATTTT. Protein sequence: CASSDSPRQSNQPQHF. The chain couples TRBV10-1 to TRBJ1-5; D gene uncertain. Germline values: CDR1 WNHNN, CDR2 SYGVQD (reference sequence). V lost 3 bases to trimming and J lost 1 base, with 13 bases between them. This CDR3 has 16 amino acids.

CDR3 amino acids: CASSAGINNYEQYF. CDR3 DNA: TGTGCCAGCAGCGCCGGAATAAACAACTACGAGCAGTACTTC. The rearrangement joins TRBV13 to TRBJ2-7; the D is unclear. The CDR3 sequence is 14 residues long. CDR1 and CDR2 from the germline V gene are PRHDT and FYEKMQ (reference sequence). V gave up 5 bases and J gave up 3 bases, with 14 bases separating them.

The chain combines TRBV27 with TRBJ1-2; 10 bases map to TRBD1. The V segment lost 4 bases and the J segment 0 bases; nucleotides outside the gene matches: 2. Germline assignment: CDR1 MNHEY and CDR2 SMNVEV (reference sequence). The CDR3 length is 15 residues. The DNA of the CDR3 is TGTGCCAGCAGTTCGACAGGGGGCACTAACTATGGCTACACCTTC. Translating gives CASSSTGGTNYGYTF.

This chain links TRBV4-3 with TRBJ1-2; D call uncertain. This CDR3 has 15 amino acids. V was cut by 6 bases and J by 1 base, with 15 bases left in between. CDR1 and CDR2 (germline): LGHNA, YSLEER. CDR3 in amino acids: CASSTERTLNYGYTF. CDR3 coding DNA: TGCGCCAGCAGTACCGAGAGGACCCTTAACTATGGCTACACCTTC.

For this clone: The sample carries other DNA sequences with the same CDR3. V usage is TRBV28 and J usage is TRBJ1-5, with D uncertain. V was trimmed by 2 bases and J by 1 base, leaving 6 bases between them. Germline-derived CDR1 and CDR2 are MDHEN and SYDVKM. The CDR3 contains 14 residues. The CDR3 bases are TGTGCCAGCAGTTTAGCCCTGAGCAATCAGCCCCAGCATTTT. Its protein product is CASSLALSNQPQHF.

V is TRBV5-1 and J is TRBJ2-7; TRBD1 matches 7 bases. Trimming took 7 bases from V and 1 from J; bases not matched to a gene: 5. From germline, CDR1 is SGHRS and CDR2 YFSETQ. The CDR3 extends over 13 amino acids. The CDR3, as DNA: TGCGCCAGCCAGGGACAGCTTTCCTACGAGCAGTACTTC. Translated, it gives CASQGQLSYEQYF.

This chain links TRBV11-2 with TRBJ2-7; 7 bases match TRBD1. Trimming cost V 5 bases and J 9 bases; bases outside gene matches: 10. The CDR3 totals 13 residues. Looked up from germline, CDR1 is SGHAT and CDR2 is FQNNGV. The CDR3 spells CASSPRDSGWQYF. The DNA for the CDR3 is TGTGCCAGCAGCCCACGGGACAGCGGCTGGCAGTACTTC.

The chain employs TRBV7-9 and TRBJ2-1; 9 bases match TRBD1. Trimming at V came to 4 bases and at J to 6 bases, leaving 7 bases not matched to a gene. Germline loops: CDR1 SEHNR, CDR2 FQNEAQ (reference sequence). The CDR3 runs to 15 residues. Written as DNA, the CDR3 is TGTGCCAGCAGCTCAAACAGGGGGCCGGGCAATGAGCAGTTCTTC. Its protein is CASSSNRGPGNEQFF.

This chain uses TRBV5-6 with TRBJ2-5, with 7 bases lining up with TRBD2. This CDR3 has 12 residues. Germline CDR1 is SGHDT and CDR2 is YYEEEE. J gave up 13 bases and V 4 bases, and 10 bases lay outside the gene matches. The CDR3 sequence: CASSIGLVSLYF. The CDR3 DNA sequence: TGTGCCAGCAGCATTGGACTAGTTTCACTGTACTTC.

This clone was counted once. The chain employs TRBV2 and TRBJ2-7; a possible D gene is TRBD1 (5 bases). The V gene lost 2 bases and the J gene lost 11 bases, with 7 bases spanning the gap. In germline, CDR1 is SNHLY, CDR2 FYNNEI. The CDR3 spans 10 residues. In nucleotides, the CDR3 is TGTGCCAGCAGTGAACTAGGGGAGTACTTC. Encoded protein: CASSELGEYF.

The chain has TRBV28 and TRBJ2-2; D ambiguous. Germline CDR1 and CDR2: MDHEN and SYDVKM. The ends were cut back, 2 bases at V and 0 bases at J, with 7 bases in the middle. The CDR3 spans 15 residues. CDR3 residues: CASSLLGPNTGELFF. The CDR3 DNA is TGTGCCAGCAGTTTACTTGGGCCGAACACCGGGGAGCTGTTTTTT. Full variable domain (missing parts from reference TRBV28 and TRBJ2-2): DVKVTQSSRYLVKRTGEKVFLECVQDMDHENMFWYRQDPGLGLRLIYFSYDVKMKEKGDIPEGYSVSREKKERFSLILESASTNQTSMYLCASSLLGPNTGELFFGEGSRLTVL.

This rearrangement joins TRBV29-1 to TRBJ1-1; no definite D call. V was cut by 4 bases and J by 1 base, with 16 bases left in between. Germline-derived CDR1 and CDR2 are SQVTM and ANQGSEA. This CDR3 contains 15 residues. For the CDR3, the DNA is TGCAGCGTTGCTAGCCCGCCAGGCCGGAACACTGAAGCTTTCTTT. Protein: CSVASPPGRNTEAFF. Complete variable domain (other parts from reference TRBV29-1 and TRBJ1-1): SAVISQKPSRDICQRGTSLTIQCQVDSQVTMMFWYRQQPGQSLTLIATANQGSEATYESGFVIDKFPISRPNLTFSTLTVSNMSPEDSSIYLCSVASPPGRNTEAFFGQGTRLTVV.